This TCR beta chain was identified during a study of cytomegalovirus exposure and HLA in healthy donors. This clone appeared a few times. Its antigen is unknown. The same CDR3 is also encoded by other DNA sequences in this sample. Donors were nominally healthy when sampled, though unrecorded immune exposures were likely. Trimming left V 2 bases short and J 3 bases short, with 4 bases between. This CDR3 has 11 amino acids. CDR1 is SQVTM and CDR2 is ANQGSEA in the germline V gene. Whole-study results and caveats: V segments that were indistinguishable, TRBV6-2 and TRBV6-3 among them, were omitted from analysis. Rarity held for most TCR sequences, but there were some public TCRs that occurred in many donors.

The primer mix had 60 Vbeta and 13 Jbeta primers. The data were produced by immunoSEQ multiplex PCR, yet TCRdb's version contains in-frame clones alone and is incomplete. Of about 80,000 clones listed, approximately 80% are singletons. This sequence originates from a woman aged 45-65 years in good health and CMV-seropositive. The rearrangement uses TRBV29-1 and TRBJ1-1; D gene unclear. Material for sequencing was PBMCs. DNA of the CDR3: TGCAGCGTTGAATCAGACACTGAAGCTTTCTTT. Its protein product is CSVESDTEAFF.